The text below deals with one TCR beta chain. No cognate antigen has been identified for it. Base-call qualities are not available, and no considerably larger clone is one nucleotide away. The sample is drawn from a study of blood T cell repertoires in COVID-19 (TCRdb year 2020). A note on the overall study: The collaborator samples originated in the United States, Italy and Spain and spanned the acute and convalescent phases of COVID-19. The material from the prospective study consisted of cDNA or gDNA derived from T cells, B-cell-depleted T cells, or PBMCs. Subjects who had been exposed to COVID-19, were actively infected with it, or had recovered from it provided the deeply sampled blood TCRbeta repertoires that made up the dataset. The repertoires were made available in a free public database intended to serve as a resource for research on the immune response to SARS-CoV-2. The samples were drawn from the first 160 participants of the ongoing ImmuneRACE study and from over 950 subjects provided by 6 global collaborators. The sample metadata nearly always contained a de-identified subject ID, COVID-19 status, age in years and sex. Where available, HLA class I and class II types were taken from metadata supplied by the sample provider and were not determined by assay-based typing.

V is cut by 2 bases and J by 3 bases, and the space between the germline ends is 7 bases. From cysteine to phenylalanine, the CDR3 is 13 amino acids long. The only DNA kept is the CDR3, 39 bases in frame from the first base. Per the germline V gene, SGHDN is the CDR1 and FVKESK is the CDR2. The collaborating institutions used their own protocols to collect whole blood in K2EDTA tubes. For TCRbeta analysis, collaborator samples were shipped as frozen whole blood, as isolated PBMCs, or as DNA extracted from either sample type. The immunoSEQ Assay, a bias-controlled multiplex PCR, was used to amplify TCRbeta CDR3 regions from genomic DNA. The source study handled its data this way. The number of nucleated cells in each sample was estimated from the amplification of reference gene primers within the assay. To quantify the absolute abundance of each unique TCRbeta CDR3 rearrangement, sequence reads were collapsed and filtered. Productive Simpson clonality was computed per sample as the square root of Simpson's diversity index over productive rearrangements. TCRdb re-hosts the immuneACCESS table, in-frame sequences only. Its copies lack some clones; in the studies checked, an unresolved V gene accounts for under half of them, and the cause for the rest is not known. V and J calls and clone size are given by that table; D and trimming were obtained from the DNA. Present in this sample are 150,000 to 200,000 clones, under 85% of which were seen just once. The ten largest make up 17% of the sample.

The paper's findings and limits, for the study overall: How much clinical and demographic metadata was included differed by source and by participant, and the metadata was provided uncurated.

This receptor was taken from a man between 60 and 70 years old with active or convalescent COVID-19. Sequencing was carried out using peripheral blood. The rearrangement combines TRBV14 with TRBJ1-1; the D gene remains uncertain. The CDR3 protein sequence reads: CASSQQVDTEAFF. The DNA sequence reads TGTGCCAGCAGCCAACAGGTTGACACTGAAGCTTTCTTT.